This section outlines one T cell receptor beta chain sequence together with its context. The data are from a study of OX40 agonist ivuxolimab in advanced cancers. J lost 4 bases, V lost 7 bases, and 15 bases had no gene match. The CDR3 totals 18 residues. Germline values: CDR1 MNHEY, CDR2 SMNVEV (reference sequence). TCRdb keeps only in-frame clones here, not all; method: immunoSEQ multiplex PCR. The table shows 66,000 or so clones, with more than 65% occurring only once. The chain links TRBV27 to TRBJ2-1; TRBD2 matches at 11 bases. This sequence originates from an adult with an advanced solid tumor such as melanoma, head and neck, liver or kidney cancer. Here the sequenced sample was CD4+ or CD8+ T cells sorted from blood, taken in a trial of the OX40 agonist ivuxolimab. The CDR3 nucleotides are TGTGCCAGCATTCCCCTAGCGGGAGGCCCCCCGGGGTACAATGAGCAGTTCTTC. Its protein is CASIPLAGGPPGYNEQFF.